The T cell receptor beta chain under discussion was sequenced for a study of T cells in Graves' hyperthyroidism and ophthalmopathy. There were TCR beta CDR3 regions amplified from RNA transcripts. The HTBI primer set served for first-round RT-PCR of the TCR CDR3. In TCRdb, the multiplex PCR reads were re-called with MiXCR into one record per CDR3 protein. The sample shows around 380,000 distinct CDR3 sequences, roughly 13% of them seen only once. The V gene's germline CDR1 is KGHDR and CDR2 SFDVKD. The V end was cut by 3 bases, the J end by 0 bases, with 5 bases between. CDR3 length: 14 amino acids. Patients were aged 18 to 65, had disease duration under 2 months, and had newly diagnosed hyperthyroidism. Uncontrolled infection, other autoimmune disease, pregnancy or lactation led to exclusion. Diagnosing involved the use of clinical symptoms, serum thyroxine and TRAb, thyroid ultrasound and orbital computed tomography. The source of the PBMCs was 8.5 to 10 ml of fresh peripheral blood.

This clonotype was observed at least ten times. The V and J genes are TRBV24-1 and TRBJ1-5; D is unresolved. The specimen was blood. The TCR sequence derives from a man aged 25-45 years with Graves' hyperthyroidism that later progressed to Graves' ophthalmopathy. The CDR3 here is CATSDDYSNQPQHF. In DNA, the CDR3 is TGTGCCACCAGTGATGACTATAGCAATCAGCCCCAGCATTTT.